Described below is a single T cell receptor (beta chain) sequence and its context. Its antigen is unknown. Germline assignment: CDR1 MDHEN and CDR2 SYDVKM. V shed 8 bases and J shed 3 bases, with 14 bases lying between them. The CDR3 loop spans 13 amino acids. This specimen belongs to a study of T cell responses to AZD1222 COVID-19 vaccine. Study results and limitations: At baseline, just a handful of AZD1222 recipients tested seropositive.

The data were produced by immunoSEQ multiplex PCR, yet TCRdb's version contains in-frame clones alone and is incomplete. The table records about 130,000 clones, over 75% of them present only once. The chain uses TRBV28 and TRBJ2-7; D is tentatively TRBD1 or TRBD2 (6 bases each). The source was peripheral blood, collected on day 0 of AZD1222 vaccination. This TCR came from an adult in good health. The CDR3 DNA is TGTGCCAGCGGAGGGGGTTCGGACTACGAGCAGTACTTC. Encoded protein: CASGGGSDYEQYF. Complete variable domain (other parts from reference TRBV28 and TRBJ2-7): DVKVTQSSRYLVKRTGEKVFLECVQDMDHENMFWYRQDPGLGLRLIYFSYDVKMKEKGDIPEGYSVSREKKERFSLILESASTNQTSMYLCASGGGSDYEQYFGPGTRLTVT.